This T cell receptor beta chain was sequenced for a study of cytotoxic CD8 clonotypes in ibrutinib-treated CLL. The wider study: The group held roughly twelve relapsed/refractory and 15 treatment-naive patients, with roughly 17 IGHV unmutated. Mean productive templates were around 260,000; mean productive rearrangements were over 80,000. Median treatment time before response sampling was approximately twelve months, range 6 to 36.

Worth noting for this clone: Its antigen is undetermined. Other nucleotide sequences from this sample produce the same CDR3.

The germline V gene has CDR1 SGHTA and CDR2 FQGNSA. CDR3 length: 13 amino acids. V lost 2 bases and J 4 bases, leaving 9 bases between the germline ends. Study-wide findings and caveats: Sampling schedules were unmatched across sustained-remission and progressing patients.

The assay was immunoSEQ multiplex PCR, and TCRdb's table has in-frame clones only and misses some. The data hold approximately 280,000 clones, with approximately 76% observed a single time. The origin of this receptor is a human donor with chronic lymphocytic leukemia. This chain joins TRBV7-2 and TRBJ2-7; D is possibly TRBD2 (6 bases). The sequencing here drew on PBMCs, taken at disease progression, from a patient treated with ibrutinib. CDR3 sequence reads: CASSLSRGYEQYF. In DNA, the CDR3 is TGTGCCAGCAGCTTAAGTCGGGGGTACGAGCAGTACTTC.